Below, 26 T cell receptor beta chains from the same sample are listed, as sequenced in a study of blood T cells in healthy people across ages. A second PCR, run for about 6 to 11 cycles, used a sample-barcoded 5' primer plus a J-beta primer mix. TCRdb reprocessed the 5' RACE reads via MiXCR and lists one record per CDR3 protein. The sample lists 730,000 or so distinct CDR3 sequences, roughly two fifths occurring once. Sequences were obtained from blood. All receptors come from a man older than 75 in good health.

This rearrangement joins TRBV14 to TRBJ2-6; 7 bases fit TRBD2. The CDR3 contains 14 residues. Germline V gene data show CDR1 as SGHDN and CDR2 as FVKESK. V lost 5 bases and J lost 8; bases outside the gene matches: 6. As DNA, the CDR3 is TGTGCCAGCAGCTGGGGGGGGTTTTCCAACGTCCTGACTTTC. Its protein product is CASSWGGFSNVLTF.

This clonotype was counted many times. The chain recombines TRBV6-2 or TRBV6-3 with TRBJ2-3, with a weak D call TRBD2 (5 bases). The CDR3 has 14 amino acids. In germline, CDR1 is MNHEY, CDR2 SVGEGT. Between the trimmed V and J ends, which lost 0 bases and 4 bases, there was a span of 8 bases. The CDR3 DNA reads TGTGCCAGCAGTTACTCGCCTAGCTCAGATACGCAGTATTTT. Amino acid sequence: CASSYSPSSDTQYF.

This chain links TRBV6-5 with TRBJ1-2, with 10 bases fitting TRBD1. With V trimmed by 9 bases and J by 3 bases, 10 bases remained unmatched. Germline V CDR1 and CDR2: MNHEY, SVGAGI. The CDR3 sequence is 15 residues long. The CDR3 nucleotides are TGTGCCAGTCGGACAGGGGGGTCTTTGGACTATGGCTACACCTTC. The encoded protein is CASRTGGSLDYGYTF.

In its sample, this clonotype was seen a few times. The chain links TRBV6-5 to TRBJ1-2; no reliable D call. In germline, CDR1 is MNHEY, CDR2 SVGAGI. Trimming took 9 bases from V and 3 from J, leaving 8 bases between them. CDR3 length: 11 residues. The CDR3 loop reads CASRAYYGYTF. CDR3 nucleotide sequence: TGTGCCAGTCGGGCCTACTATGGCTACACCTTC.

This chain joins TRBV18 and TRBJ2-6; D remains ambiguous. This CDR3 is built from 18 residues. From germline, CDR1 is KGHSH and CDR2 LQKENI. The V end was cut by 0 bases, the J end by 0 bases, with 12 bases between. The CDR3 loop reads CASSPPLRSHSGANVLTF. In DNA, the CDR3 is TGTGCCAGCTCACCACCGTTGCGCAGTCACTCTGGGGCCAACGTCCTGACTTTC.

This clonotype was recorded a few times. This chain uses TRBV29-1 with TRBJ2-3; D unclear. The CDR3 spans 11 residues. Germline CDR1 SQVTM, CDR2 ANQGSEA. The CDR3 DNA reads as TGCAAAATTGGGGTAGCAGATACGCAGTATTTT. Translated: CKIGVADTQYF.

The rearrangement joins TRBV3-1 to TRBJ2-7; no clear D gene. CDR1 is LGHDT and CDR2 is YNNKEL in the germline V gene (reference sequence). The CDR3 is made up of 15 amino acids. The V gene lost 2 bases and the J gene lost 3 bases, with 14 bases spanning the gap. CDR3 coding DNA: TGTGCCAGCAGCCAATATGGGATTAAAAACTACGAGCAGTACTTC. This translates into CASSQYGIKNYEQYF.

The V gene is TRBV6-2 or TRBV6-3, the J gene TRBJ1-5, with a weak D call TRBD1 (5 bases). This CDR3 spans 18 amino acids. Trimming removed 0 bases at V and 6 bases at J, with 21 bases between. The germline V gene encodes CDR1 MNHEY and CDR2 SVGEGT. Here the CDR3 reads CASSYSGTVQEFSQPQHF. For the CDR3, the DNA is TGTGCCAGCAGTTACTCGGGGACTGTACAGGAATTCAGTCAGCCCCAGCATTTT.

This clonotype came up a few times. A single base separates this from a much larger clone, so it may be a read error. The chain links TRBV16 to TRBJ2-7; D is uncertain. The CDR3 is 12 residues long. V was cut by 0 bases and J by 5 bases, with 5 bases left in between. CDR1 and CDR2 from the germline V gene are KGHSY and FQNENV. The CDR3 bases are TGTGCCAGCAGCCAATCTTTCGACGAGCAGTACTTC. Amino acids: CASSQSFDEQYF.

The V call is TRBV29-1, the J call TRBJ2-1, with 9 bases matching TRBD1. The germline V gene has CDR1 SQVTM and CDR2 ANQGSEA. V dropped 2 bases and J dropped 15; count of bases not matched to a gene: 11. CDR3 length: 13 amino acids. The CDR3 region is CSVELDRGISAFF. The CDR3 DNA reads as TGCAGCGTTGAACTTGACAGGGGGATATCGGCGTTCTTC.

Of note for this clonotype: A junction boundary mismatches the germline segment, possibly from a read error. CDR3 bases: TGTGCCAGCAGTTTGGAGGGAACTAATGAAAAACCGTTTTTT. It specifies CASSLEGTNEKPFF. The genes are TRBV6-5 and TRBJ1-4; D remains ambiguous. The CDR3 totals 14 residues. Germline CDR1 is MNHEY and CDR2 is SVGAGI.

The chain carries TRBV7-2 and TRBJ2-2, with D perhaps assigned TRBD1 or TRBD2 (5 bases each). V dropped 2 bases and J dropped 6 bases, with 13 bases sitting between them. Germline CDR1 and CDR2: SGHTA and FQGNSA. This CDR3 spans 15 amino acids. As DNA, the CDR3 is TGTGCCAGCAGCTTAATGAGGGGAAACTCCGGGGAGCTGTTTTTT. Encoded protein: CASSLMRGNSGELFF.

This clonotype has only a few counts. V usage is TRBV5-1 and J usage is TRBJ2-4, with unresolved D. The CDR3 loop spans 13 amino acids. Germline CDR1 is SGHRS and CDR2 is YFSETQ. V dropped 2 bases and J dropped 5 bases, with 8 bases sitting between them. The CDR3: CASSFGRENIQYF. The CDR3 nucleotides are TGCGCCAGCAGCTTCGGACGGGAAAACATTCAGTACTTC.

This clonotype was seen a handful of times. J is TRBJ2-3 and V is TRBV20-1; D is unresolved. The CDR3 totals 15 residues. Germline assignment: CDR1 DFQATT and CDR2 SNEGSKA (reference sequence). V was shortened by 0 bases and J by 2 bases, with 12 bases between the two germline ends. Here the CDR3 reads CSARDLLITTDTQYF. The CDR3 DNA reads TGCAGTGCTAGAGATTTGTTAATAACCACAGATACGCAGTATTTT.

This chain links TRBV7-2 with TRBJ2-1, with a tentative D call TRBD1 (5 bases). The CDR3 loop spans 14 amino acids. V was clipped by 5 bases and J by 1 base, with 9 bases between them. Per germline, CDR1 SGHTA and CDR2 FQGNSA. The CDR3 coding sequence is TGTGCCAGCAGCGGGCCAGGGTCCTACAATGAGCAGTTCTTC. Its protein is CASSGPGSYNEQFF.

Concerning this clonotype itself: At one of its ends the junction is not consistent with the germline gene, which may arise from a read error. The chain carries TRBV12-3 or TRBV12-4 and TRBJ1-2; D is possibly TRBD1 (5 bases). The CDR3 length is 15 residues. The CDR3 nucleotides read TGTGCCAGCAGTTTACAGGGCGGCCTGCAATATGACTACACCTTC. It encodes CASSLQGGLQYDYTF.

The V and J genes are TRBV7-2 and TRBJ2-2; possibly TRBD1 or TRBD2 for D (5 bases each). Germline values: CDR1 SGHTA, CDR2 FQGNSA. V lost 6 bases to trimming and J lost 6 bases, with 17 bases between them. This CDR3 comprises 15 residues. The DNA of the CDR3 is TGTGCCAGCAGTACCGGGACGACTGAGGCCGGGGAGCTGTTTTTT. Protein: CASSTGTTEAGELFF.

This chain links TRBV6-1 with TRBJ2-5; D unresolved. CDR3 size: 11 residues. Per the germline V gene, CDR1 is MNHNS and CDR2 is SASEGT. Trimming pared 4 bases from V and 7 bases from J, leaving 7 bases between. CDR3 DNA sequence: TGTGCCAGCAGTGGGCGGTGGACCCAGTACTTC. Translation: CASSGRWTQYF.

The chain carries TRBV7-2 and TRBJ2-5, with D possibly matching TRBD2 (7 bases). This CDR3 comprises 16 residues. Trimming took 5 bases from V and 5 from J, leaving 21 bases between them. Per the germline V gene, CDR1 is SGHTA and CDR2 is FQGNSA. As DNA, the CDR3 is TGTGCCAGCAGCCAGGGAGGGGGGACCCGCCTTGAGACCCAGTACTTC. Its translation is CASSQGGGTRLETQYF.

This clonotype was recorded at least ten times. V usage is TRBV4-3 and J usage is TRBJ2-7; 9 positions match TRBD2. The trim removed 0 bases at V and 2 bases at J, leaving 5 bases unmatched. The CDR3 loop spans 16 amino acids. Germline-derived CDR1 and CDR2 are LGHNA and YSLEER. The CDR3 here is CASSQDRIAGAYEQYF. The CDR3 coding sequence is TGCGCCAGCAGCCAAGATCGGATAGCGGGGGCCTACGAGCAGTACTTC.

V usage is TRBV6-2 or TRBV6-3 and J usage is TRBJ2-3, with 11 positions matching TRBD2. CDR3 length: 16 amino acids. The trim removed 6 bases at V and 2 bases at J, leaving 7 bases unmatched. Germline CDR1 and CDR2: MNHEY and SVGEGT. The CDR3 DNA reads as TGTGCCAGCAGCGGACTAGCGGGCCAGATCACAGATACGCAGTATTTT. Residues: CASSGLAGQITDTQYF.

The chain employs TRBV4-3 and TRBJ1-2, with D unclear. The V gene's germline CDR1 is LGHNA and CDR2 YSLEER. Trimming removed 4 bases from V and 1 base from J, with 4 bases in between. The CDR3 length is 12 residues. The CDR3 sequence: CASSRNNYGYTF. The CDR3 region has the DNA TGCGCCAGCAGCCGGAATAACTATGGCTACACCTTC.

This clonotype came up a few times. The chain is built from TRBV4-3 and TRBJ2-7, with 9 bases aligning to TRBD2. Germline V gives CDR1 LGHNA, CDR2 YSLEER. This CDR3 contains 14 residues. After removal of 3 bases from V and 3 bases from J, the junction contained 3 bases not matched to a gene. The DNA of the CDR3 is TGCGCCAGCAGCCAGAATAGCGGGAGCTACGAGCAGTACTTC. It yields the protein CASSQNSGSYEQYF.

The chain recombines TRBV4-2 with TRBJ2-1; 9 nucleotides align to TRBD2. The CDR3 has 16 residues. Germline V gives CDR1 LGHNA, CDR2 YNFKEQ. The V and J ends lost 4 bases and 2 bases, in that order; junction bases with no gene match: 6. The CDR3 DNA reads TGTGCCAGCAGCCTAAGCGGGGGGACTACCTACAATGAGCAGTTCTTC. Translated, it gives CASSLSGGTTYNEQFF.

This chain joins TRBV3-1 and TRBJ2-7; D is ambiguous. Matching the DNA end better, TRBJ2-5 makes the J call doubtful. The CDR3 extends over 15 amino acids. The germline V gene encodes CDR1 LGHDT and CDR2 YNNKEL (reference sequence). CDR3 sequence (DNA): TGTGCCAGCAGCCAAGGTCTTGACCGACCTGAGACCCAGTACTTC. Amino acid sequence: CASSQGLDRPETQYF.

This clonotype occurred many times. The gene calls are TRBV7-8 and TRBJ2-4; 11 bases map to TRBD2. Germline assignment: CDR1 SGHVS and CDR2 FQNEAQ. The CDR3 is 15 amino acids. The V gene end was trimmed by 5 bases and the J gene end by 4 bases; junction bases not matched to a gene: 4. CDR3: CASSQGLAAKNIQYF. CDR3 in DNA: TGTGCCAGCAGCCAGGGACTAGCGGCTAAAAACATTCAGTACTTC.